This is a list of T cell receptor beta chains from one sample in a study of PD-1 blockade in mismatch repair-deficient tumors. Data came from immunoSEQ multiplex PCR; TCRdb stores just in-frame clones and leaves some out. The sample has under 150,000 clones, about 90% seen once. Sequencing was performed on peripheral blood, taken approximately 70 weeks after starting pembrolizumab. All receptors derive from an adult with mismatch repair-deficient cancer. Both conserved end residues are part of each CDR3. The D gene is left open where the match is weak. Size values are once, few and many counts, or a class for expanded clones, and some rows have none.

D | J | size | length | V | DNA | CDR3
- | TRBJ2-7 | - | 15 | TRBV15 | TGTGCCACCAGCAGAGCTTTGGACCAATCCTACGAGCAGTACTTC | CATSRALDQSYEQYF
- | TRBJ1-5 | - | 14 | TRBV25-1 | TGTGCCAGCAGTGAATTTCTCGGGGCTCAGCCCCAGCATTTT | CASSEFLGAQPQHF
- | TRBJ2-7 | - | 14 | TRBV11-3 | TGTGCCAGCAGCTTGTCTGGGAGGTCCTACGAGCAGTACTTC | CASSLSGRSYEQYF
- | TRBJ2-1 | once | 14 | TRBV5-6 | TGTGCCAGCAGCTTGGGACAGCCTTACAATGAGCAGTTCTTC | CASSLGQPYNEQFF
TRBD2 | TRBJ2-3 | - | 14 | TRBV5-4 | TGTGCCAGCAGTTCCGGGACTAGCTCAGATACGCAGTATTTT | CASSSGTSSDTQYF
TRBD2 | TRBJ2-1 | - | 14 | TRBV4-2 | TGTGCCAGCCCTCCGGGACTAGCCTTCAATGAGCAGTTCTTC | CASPPGLAFNEQFF
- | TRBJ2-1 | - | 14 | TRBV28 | TGTGCCAGCAGTTTGGTGGGGGGCCCCAATGAGCAGTTCTTC | CASSLVGGPNEQFF
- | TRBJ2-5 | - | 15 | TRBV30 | TGTGCCTGGAGTGTTTTCGCAGGGGAGGGAGAGACCCAGTACTTC | CAWSVFAGEGETQYF
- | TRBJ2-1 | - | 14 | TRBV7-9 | TGTGCCAGCAGCTTAGATAGCTGGAGAGGCGAGCAGTTCTTC | CASSLDSWRGEQFF
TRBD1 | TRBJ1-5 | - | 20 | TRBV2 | TGTGCCAGCTCTGGAGTGGGACTTAGCCGGGACAGGGGGCAAATCGTGCCCCAGCATTTT | CASSGVGLSRDRGQIVPQHF
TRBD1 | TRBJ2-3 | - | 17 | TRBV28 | TGTGCCAGCAGTTTACTCACCGGGACAGCTAGCACAGATACGCAGTATTTT | CASSLLTGTASTDTQYF
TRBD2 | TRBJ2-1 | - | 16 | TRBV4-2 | TGTGCCAGCAGCCATGAAGCGGGAGAAGGTTACAATGAGCAGTTCTTC | CASSHEAGEGYNEQFF
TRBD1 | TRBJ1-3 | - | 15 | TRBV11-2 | TGTGCCAGCAGCGACAGGGACTCCTCTGGAAACACCATATATTTT | CASSDRDSSGNTIYF
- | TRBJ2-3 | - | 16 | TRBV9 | TGTGCCAGCAGCGTAGCGGCGGCGGGAATCACAGATACGCAGTATTTT | CASSVAAAGITDTQYF
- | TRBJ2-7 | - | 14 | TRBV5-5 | TGTGCCAGCAGCTTGGAACAGGTCTCGTACGAGCAGTACTTC | CASSLEQVSYEQYF
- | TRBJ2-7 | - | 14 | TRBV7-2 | TGTGCCAGCAGCTTCGAGACATTCTCCTACGAGCAGTACTTC | CASSFETFSYEQYF
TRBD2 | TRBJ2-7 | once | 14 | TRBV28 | TGTGCCACCGAGGGGACTAGCGCTTCCTACGAGCAGTACTTC | CATEGTSASYEQYF